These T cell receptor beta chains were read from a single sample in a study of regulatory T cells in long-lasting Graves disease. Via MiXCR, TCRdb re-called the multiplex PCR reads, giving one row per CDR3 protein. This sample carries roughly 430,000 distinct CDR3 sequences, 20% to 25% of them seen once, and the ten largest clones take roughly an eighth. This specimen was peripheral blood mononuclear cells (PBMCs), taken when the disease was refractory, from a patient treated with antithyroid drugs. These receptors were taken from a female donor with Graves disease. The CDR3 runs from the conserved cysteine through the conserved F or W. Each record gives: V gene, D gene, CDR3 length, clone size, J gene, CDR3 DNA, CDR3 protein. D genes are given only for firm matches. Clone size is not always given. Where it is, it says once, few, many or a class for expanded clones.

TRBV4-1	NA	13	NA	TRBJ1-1	TGCGCCAGCAGCCTTGTATTGTGGACTGAAGCTTTCTTT	CASSLVLWTEAFF
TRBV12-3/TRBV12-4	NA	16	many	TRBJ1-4	TGTGCCAGCAGTTTCGCCCGCGGGGCCGGGGAGGAAAAACTGTTTTTT	CASSFARGAGEEKLFF
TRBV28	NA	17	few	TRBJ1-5	TGTGCCAGCAGTTTAACTCGGACAGACAATAGCAATCAGCCCCAGCATTTT	CASSLTRTDNSNQPQHF
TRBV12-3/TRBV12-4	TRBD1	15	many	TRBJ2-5	TGTGCCAGCAGTGAGGGACAGGGGTACCAAGAGACCCAGTACTTC	CASSEGQGYQETQYF
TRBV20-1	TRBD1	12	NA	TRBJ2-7	TGCAGTGCTAATAGGGGGCTCAACGAGCAGTACTTC	CSANRGLNEQYF
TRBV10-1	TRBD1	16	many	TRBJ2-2	TGCGCCAGCAGCCCGATGAAGGGGGCCGGTACCGGGGAGCTGTTTTTT	CASSPMKGAGTGELFF
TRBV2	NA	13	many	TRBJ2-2	TGTGCCAGCAGTGTTGCCAACACCGGGGAGCTGTTTTTT	CASSVANTGELFF
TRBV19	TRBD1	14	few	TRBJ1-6	TGTGCCAGTAGTCAGGGGGCGTCTGAGTCACCCCTCCACTTT	CASSQGASESPLHF
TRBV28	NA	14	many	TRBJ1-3	TGTGCCAGCACCCAAGGGTTCTCTGGAAACACCATATATTTT	CASTQGFSGNTIYF
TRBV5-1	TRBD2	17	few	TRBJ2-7	TGCGCCAGCAGCTCCTCAGGGCGACTAGCGAACTCCTACGAGCAGTACTTC	CASSSSGRLANSYEQYF
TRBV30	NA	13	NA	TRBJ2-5	TGTGCCTACCAAGGGACAAACCAAGAGACCCAGTACTTC	CAYQGTNQETQYF
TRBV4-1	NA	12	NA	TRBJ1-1	TGCGCCAGCAGCCAGGTGGACGGTGAAGCTTTCTTT	CASSQVDGEAFF
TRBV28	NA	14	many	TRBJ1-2	TGTGCCAGCAGTCTCCCCGACAGGATTGCTGGCTACACCTTC	CASSLPDRIAGYTF
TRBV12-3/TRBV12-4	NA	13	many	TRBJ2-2	TGTGCCAGCAGCCCTCGACAGACCGGGGAGCTGTTTTTT	CASSPRQTGELFF
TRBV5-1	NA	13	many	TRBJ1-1	TGCGCCAGCAGCTCGACAGAGAACACTGAAGCTTTCTTT	CASSSTENTEAFF
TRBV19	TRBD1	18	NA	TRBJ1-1	TGTGCCAGTAGTATAGTCCTCGGCAGGGGGATAGAGAACACTGAAGCTTTCTTT	CASSIVLGRGIENTEAFF
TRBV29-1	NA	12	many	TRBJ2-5	TGCAGCGTTGGCCCCAGGGCCGAGACCCAGTACTTC	CSVGPRAETQYF
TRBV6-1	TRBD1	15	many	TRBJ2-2	TGTGCCAGCGACTACGAGAAGGGGGCGGCCGGGGAGCTGTTTTTT	CASDYEKGAAGELFF